This is a list of T cell receptor beta chains from one sample in a study of cytotoxic CD8 clonotypes in ibrutinib-treated CLL. Repertoires were generated with immunoSEQ multiplex PCR, while TCRdb's copy carries only in-frame clones and drops some. The repertoire has roughly 220,000 clones, 79% of them found once; the top ten carry more than 9.5%. The source was PBMCs, collected after 12 months of ibrutinib treatment. The receptors originated from a human donor with chronic lymphocytic leukemia. Each CDR3 is given with its conserved first and last residue. Fields, in order: clone size, J gene, D gene, V gene, CDR3 length, CDR3 DNA, CDR3 protein. D genes are given only for firm matches. Clone size is given for some rows only: seen once, a few or many times, or a class if the clone is expanded.

>few|TRBJ1-3|NA|TRBV9|16
TGTGCCAGCAGCGTAGCTGGCAGTCCGGCCGGAAACACCATATATTTT
CASSVAGSPAGNTIYF
>NA|TRBJ1-2|NA|TRBV10-3|14
TGTGCCATCAGTGAGTCAAGGTTGGCAGGGGGCTACACCTTC
CAISESRLAGGYTF
>NA|TRBJ2-3|TRBD1|TRBV5-1|15
TGCGCCAGCAGCGAGGGACAGGGGGCCGCAGATACGCAGTATTTT
CASSEGQGAADTQYF
>once|TRBJ2-7|NA|TRBV9|13
TGTGCCAGCAGCGAGGGTAGGGGTTACGAGCAGTACTTC
CASSEGRGYEQYF
>NA|TRBJ2-1|NA|TRBV9|15
TGTGCCAGCAGCGTAGAAGGGGCCGGATACAATGAGCAGTTCTTC
CASSVEGAGYNEQFF
>NA|TRBJ2-1|TRBD1|TRBV5-4|15
TGTGCCAGCACCCGAGGGGGCAGCTCCTACAATGAGCAGTTCTTC
CASTRGGSSYNEQFF
>NA|TRBJ2-3|TRBD2|TRBV5-4|19
TGTGCCAGCAGCCCTTCCGGGACTAGCGGGAGGGCGGGGGCAGATACGCAGTATTTT
CASSPSGTSGRAGADTQYF
>few|TRBJ1-1|NA|TRBV15|15
TGTGCCACCAGCAGAAGCGCGCAGGGGCACACTGAAGCTTTCTTT
CATSRSAQGHTEAFF
>NA|TRBJ2-2|NA|TRBV11-2|13
TGTGCCAGCAGTAAAGCGGAAAGAGGGGAGCTGTTTTTT
CASSKAERGELFF
>NA|TRBJ2-7|TRBD1|TRBV19|14
TGTGCCAGAAACGGGGGACAGGGTGCCTACGAGCAGTACTTC
CARNGGQGAYEQYF
>NA|TRBJ1-2|NA|TRBV11-2|13
TGTGCCAGCAGCATACAGGGTGTCTATGGCTACACCTTC
CASSIQGVYGYTF
>NA|TRBJ1-5|NA|TRBV6-5|14
TGTGCCAGCAGTTACTTGGCAGAAAGGGAACCCCAGCATTTT
CASSYLAEREPQHF
>NA|TRBJ1-2|TRBD1|TRBV7-9|13
TGTGCCAGCAGCCGACGGACAGGGGATGGCTACACCTTC
CASSRRTGDGYTF
>NA|TRBJ2-7|TRBD1|TRBV5-6|14
TGTGCCAGCAGCTTGGGTACAGGGGCCTACGAGCAGTACTTC
CASSLGTGAYEQYF
>NA|TRBJ2-1|TRBD1|TRBV18|15
TGTGCCAGCTCACCACCACAGGGGCGCGGGAATGAGCAGTTCTTC
CASSPPQGRGNEQFF
>NA|TRBJ2-7|NA|TRBV5-4|13
TGTGCCAGCAGCATACAGGGTATCTACGAGCAGTACTTC
CASSIQGIYEQYF
>NA|TRBJ1-2|TRBD1|TRBV6-5|14
TGTGCCAGCAGTTACGCAGGGGGACCCTATGGCTACACCTTC
CASSYAGGPYGYTF
>NA|TRBJ1-1|NA|TRBV30|13
TGTGCCTGGAGCTCACAGGGAGGCGCTGAAGCTTTCTTT
CAWSSQGGAEAFF
>NA|TRBJ2-3|NA|TRBV7-7|13
TGTGCTAGCAGCTTGGGTTTTTCAGATACGCAGTATTTT
CASSLGFSDTQYF
>NA|TRBJ1-2|TRBD1|TRBV5-1|15
TGCGCCAGCAGCAGCCCGGGACAGACACGATATGGCTACACCTTC
CASSSPGQTRYGYTF
>NA|TRBJ2-6|NA|TRBV28|15
TGTGCCAGTCGGGGCCGGAGCTCTGGGGCCAACGTCCTGACTTTC
CASRGRSSGANVLTF
>NA|TRBJ2-7|NA|TRBV5-1|13
TGCGCCAGCAGCTCGGCGGGTACCCACGAGCAGTACTTC
CASSSAGTHEQYF
>NA|TRBJ2-7|TRBD2|TRBV18|16
TGTGCCAGCTCACCACCGGGACTAGCGGGGACCTACGAGCAGTACTTC
CASSPPGLAGTYEQYF
>NA|TRBJ2-7|NA|TRBV15|15
TGTGCCACCAGCACCTATGAGAACGGTCGGAACGAGCAGTACTTC
CATSTYENGRNEQYF
>NA|TRBJ2-7|NA|TRBV9|18
TGTGCCAGCAGCGTAGGGCCCGGGTCGGCTACCTTCTCCTACGAGCAGTACTTC
CASSVGPGSATFSYEQYF
>NA|TRBJ2-1|NA|TRBV4-1|15
TGCGCCAGCAGCCAGGGAGTCGTGAGGTACAATGAGCAGTTCTTC
CASSQGVVRYNEQFF
>NA|TRBJ2-7|TRBD2|TRBV13|13
TGTGCCAGCAGCTCACTAGCGGGGGACGAGCAGTACTTC
CASSSLAGDEQYF
>NA|TRBJ2-7|TRBD1|TRBV6-5|14
TGTGCCAGCGGCAGAACAGGGGACAGATACGAGCAGTACTTC
CASGRTGDRYEQYF
>NA|TRBJ2-7|TRBD2|TRBV18|15
TGTGCCAGCTCACCCCCGGGACTAGCGGGAGAAGAGCAGTACTTC
CASSPPGLAGEEQYF
>NA|TRBJ2-3|NA|TRBV25-1|14
TGTGCCAGCAGTGAAAGTAGGGGCACAGATACGCAGTATTTT
CASSESRGTDTQYF
>NA|TRBJ2-3|NA|TRBV5-8|15
TGTGCCAGCAGCCTTCGGGCTAGCGGCACAGATACGCAGTATTTT
CASSLRASGTDTQYF
>NA|TRBJ1-6|TRBD1|TRBV25-1|14
TGTGCCAGCAGTGAATCCGGGACAGCTTCACCCCTCCACTTT
CASSESGTASPLHF
>NA|TRBJ1-6|TRBD1|TRBV6-1|15
TGTGCCAGCAGTGACGGAGACAGGGGCTTTTCACCCCTCCACTTT
CASSDGDRGFSPLHF
>NA|TRBJ1-2|NA|TRBV6-1|12
TGTGCCAGCATGAGGGGCTTCTATGGCTACACCTTC
CASMRGFYGYTF
>NA|TRBJ2-1|TRBD2|TRBV4-1|17
TGCGCCAGCAGCCAAGATTTGCGGACTAGCGGGAGTAATGAGCAGTTCTTC
CASSQDLRTSGSNEQFF
>NA|TRBJ1-5|NA|TRBV21-1|17
TGTGCCAGCAGCAAAGATTGCGGACAGTATGGTTATCAGCCCCAGCATTTT
CASSKDCGQYGYQPQHF
>NA|TRBJ2-7|TRBD2|TRBV18|13
TGTGCCAGCGCTGGAAAAGCGGGGAGCGAGCAGTACTTC
CASAGKAGSEQYF
>NA|TRBJ1-1|NA|TRBV5-4|15
TGTGCCAGCAGCCCGGCGAGAGGAGATAACACTGAAGCTTTCTTT
CASSPARGDNTEAFF